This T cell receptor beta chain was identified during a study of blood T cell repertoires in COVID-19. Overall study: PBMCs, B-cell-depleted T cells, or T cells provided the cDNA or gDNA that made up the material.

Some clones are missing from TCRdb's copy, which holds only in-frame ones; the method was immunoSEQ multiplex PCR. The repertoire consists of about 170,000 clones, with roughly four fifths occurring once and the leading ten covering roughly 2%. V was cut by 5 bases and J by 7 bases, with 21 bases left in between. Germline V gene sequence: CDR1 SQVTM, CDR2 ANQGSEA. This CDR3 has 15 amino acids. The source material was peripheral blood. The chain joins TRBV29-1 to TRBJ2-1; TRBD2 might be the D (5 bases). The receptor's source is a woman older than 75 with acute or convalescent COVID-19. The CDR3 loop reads CSVPVGPSSENEQFF. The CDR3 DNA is TGCAGCGTTCCCGTCGGGCCTAGCTCGGAAAATGAGCAGTTCTTC.